This T cell receptor (beta chain) originates from a study of metastatic and nonmetastatic thyroid tumors. Looking at the study overall: Blood and tumor or nodule tissue repertoires from malignant and benign thyroid patients were compared.

To note about this clone: Its matching antigen is unknown. This may be a read error: a much more frequent sequence differs by one nucleotide.

No treatment of any kind had been given to any patient before thyroid surgery. As originally analysed: CDR3 was compared across clinicopathological groups, and the resulting differences were used to build a distant-metastasis classifier for papillary thyroid cancer. TCRdb used MiXCR to call clones anew from the PCR reads. The V and J calls come from TCRdb's annotation, not from the publication. In the table there are about 24,000 clones, around a fifth of which are singletons. Regarding the study as a whole: Malignant thyroid tumors reportedly exceeded benign nodules significantly in TCR beta diversity, with the difference appearing in blood and tumor.

The material sequenced was blood. This sequence was found in a male donor with papillary thyroid cancer or a benign thyroid nodule (not recorded which). Some clones in this sample may be carry-over from other donors' samples.

CDR3 sequence reads: CAWSGTGIWGQYF. CDR3 nucleotides: TGTGCCTGGTCCGGGACAGGGATATGGGGGCAGTACTTC. The genes are TRBV30 and TRBJ2-7, with TRBD1 identical over 9 bases. V was clipped by 5 bases and J by 9 bases; unmatched bases: 11. Germline values: CDR1 GTSNPN, CDR2 SVGIG (reference sequence). The CDR3 is 13 residues long.